This T cell receptor (beta chain) was profiled in a study of cytomegalovirus exposure and HLA in healthy donors. Study details: Samples from HLA-typed donors yielded approximately 88 million unique TCRs in an early data release. Broader study findings: Indistinguishable V segments such as TRBV6-2 and TRBV6-3 were excluded. Generally TCR sequences proved uncommon, though certain public TCRs appeared in numerous donors.

A note on this clone: No antigen is known for it.

The CDR3 covers 15 residues. V was cut by 2 bases and J by 4 bases, with 14 bases left in between. CDR1 is MNHNS, CDR2 SASEGT, per germline. PCR was performed using 60 Vbeta and 13 Jbeta primers. The table came from immunoSEQ multiplex PCR; TCRdb's copy has only in-frame clones and leaves some out. Reported are about 150,000 clones; the ten largest clones contain 1.5% to 2%. The sequence was obtained from a woman between 50 and 59 years old in good health and CMV-seronegative. Sequenced material: PBMCs. The chain has TRBV6-1 and TRBJ1-2; D uncertain. As DNA, the CDR3 is TGTGCCAGCAGTGAAAAGGTGGCAAGAGGCTATGGCTACACCTTC. It is translated as CASSEKVARGYGYTF.